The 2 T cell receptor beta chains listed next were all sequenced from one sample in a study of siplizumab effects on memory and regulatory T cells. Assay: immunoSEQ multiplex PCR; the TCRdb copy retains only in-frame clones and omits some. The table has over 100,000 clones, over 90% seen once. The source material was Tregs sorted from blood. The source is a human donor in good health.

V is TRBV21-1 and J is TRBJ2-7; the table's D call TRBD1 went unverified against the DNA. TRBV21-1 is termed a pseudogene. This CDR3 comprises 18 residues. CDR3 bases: TGTGCCAGCAGCAAAGGCGGTTGGGACAGGGGTGGAAGCTACGAGCAGTACTTC. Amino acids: CASSKGGWDRGGSYEQYF.

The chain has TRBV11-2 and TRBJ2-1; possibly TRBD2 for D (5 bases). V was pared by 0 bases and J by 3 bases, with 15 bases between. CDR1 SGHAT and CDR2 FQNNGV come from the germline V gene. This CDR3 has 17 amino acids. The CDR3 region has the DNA TGTGCCAGCAGCTTAGATCTAGGAGGCCTTTTCTACAATGAGCAGTTCTTC. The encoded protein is CASSLDLGGLFYNEQFF.